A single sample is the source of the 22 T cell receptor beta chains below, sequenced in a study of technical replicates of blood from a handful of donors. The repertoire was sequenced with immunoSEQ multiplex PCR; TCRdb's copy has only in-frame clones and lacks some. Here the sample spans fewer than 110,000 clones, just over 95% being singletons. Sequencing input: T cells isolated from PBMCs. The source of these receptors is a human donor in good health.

The DNA for the CDR3 is TGTGCCAGCAGTGAATTGGTCCCCCGGAATGAGCAGTTCTTC. Translation gives CASSELVPRNEQFF. The J gene is TRBJ2-1, the V gene TRBV25-1; D is uncertain. The ends were cut back, 1 base at V and 7 bases at J, with 11 bases in the middle. The CDR3 contains 14 residues. Per germline, CDR1 MGHDK and CDR2 SYGVNS.

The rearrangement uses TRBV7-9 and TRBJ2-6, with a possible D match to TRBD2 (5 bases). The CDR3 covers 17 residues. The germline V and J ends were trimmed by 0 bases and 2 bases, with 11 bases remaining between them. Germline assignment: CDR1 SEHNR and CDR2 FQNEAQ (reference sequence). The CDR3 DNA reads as TGTGCCAGCAGCTTAGCTGCGAGGGTTCCTGGGGCCAACGTCCTGACTTTC. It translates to CASSLAARVPGANVLTF.

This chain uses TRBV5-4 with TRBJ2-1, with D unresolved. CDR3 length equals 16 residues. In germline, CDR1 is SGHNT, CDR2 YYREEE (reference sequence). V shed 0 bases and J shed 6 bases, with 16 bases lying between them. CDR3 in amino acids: CASSLARSLRINEQFF. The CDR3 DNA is TGTGCCAGCAGCTTGGCTAGGAGTTTACGGATCAATGAGCAGTTCTTC.

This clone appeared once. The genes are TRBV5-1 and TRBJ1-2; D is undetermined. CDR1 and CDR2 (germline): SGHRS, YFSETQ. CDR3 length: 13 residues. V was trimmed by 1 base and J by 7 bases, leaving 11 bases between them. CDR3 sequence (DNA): TGCGCCAGCAGCTTGACCCCCTACGGTGGCTACACCTTC. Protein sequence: CASSLTPYGGYTF. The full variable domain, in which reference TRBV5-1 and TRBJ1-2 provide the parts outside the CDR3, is KAGVTQTPRYLIKTRGQQVTLSCSPISGHRSVSWYQQTPGQGLQFLFEYFSETQRNKGNFPGRFSGRQFSNSRSEMNVSTLELGDSALYLCASSLTPYGGYTFGSGTRLTVV.

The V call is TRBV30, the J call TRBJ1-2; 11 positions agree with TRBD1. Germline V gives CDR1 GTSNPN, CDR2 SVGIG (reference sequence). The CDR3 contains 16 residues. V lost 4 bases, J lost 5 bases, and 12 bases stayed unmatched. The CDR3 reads CAWTGQGATPTYGYTF. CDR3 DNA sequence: TGTGCCTGGACCGGACAGGGGGCCACTCCCACTTATGGCTACACCTTC.

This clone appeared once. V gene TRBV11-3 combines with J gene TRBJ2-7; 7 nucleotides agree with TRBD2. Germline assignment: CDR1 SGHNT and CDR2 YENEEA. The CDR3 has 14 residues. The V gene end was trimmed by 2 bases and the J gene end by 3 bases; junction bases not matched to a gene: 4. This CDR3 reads CASSLRGDSYEQYF. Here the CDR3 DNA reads TGTGCCAGCAGCTTACGGGGGGATAGCTACGAGCAGTACTTC.

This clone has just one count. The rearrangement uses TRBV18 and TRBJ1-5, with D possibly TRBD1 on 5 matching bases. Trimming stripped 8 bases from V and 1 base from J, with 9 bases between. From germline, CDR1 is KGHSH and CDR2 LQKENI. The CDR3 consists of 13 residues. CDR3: CASAQGSNQPQHF. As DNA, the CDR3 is TGTGCCAGCGCCCAGGGAAGCAATCAGCCCCAGCATTTT.

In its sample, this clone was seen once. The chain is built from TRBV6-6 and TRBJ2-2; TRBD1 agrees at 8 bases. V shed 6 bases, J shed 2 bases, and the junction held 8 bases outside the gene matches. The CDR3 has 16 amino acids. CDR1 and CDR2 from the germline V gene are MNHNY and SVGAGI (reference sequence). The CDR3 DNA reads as TGTGCCAGCAGAAAGCCCGGGACAGGCAACACCGGGGAGCTGTTTTTT. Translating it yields CASRKPGTGNTGELFF.

CDR3: CASSPEGVRETQYF. The DNA for the CDR3 is TGTGCCAGCAGTCCTGAGGGGGTCCGGGAGACCCAGTACTTC. The chain carries TRBV6-6 and TRBJ2-5; D possibly corresponds to TRBD1 (6 bases). This CDR3 has 14 amino acids. The V end was cut by 5 bases, the J end by 5 bases, with 15 bases between. The V gene's germline CDR1 is MNHNY and CDR2 SVGAGI (reference sequence).

The CDR3 reads CASSQSGQGSRGSYNEQFF. The CDR3 nucleotides read TGCGCCAGCAGTCAATCTGGACAGGGATCCCGTGGCTCCTACAATGAGCAGTTCTTC. The gene calls are TRBV23-1 and TRBJ2-1, with 8 bases lining up with TRBD1. TRBV23-1 is an ORF for which the function is uncertain. V lost 0 bases, J lost 0 bases, and 10 bases stayed unmatched. The CDR3 contains 19 residues.

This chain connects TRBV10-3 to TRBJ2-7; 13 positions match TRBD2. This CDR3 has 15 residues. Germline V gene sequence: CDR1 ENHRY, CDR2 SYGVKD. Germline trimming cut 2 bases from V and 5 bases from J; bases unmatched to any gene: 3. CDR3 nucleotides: TGTGCCATCAGTGAGGGACTAGCGGGAGACAACGAGCAGTACTTC. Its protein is CAISEGLAGDNEQYF.

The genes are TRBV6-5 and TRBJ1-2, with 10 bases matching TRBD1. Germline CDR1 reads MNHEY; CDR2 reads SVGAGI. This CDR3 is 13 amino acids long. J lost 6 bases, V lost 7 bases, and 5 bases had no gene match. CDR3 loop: CASTDRGLDGYTF. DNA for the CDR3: TGTGCCAGCACCGACAGGGGGCTGGATGGCTACACCTTC.

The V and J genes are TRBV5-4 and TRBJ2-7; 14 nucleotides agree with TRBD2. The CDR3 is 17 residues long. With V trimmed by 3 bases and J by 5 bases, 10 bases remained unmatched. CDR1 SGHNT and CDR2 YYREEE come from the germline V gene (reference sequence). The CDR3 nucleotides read TGTGCCAGCAGCTCTTCCACGGGACTAGCGGGAGTCGACGAGCAGTACTTC. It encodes CASSSSTGLAGVDEQYF.

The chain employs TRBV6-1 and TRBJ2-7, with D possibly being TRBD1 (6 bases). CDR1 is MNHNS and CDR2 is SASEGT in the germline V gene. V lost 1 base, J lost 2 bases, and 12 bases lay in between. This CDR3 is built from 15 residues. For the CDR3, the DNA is TGTGCCAGCAGTGAAGGGGGGCGGTCTACCTACGAGCAGTACTTC. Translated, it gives CASSEGGRSTYEQYF.

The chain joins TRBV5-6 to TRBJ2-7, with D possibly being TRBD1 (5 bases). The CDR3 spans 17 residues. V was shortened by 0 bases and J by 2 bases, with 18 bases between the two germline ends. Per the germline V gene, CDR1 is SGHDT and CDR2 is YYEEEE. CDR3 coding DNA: TGTGCCAGCAGCTTGGTCCCAAGGACATATGCAGCCTACGAGCAGTACTTC. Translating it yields CASSLVPRTYAAYEQYF.

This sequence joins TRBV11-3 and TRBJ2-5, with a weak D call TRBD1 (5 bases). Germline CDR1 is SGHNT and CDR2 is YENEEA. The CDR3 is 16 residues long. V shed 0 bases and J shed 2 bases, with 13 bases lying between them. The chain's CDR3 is CASSLDYQGPQETQYF. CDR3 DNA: TGTGCCAGCAGCTTAGACTACCAGGGTCCGCAAGAGACCCAGTACTTC.

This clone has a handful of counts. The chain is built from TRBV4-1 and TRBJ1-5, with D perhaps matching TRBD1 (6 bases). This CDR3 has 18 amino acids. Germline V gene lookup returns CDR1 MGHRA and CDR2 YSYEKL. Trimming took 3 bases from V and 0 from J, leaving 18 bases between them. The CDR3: CASSQVGQRINSNQPQHF. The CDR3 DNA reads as TGCGCCAGCAGCCAGGTAGGACAGAGGATTAATAGCAATCAGCCCCAGCATTTT.

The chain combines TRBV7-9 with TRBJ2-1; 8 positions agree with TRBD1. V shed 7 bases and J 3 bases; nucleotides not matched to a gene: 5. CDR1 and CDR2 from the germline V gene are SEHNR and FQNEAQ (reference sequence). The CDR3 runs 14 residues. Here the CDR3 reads CASIDRGGYNEQFF. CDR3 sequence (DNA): TGTGCCAGCATCGACAGGGGAGGCTACAATGAGCAGTTCTTC.

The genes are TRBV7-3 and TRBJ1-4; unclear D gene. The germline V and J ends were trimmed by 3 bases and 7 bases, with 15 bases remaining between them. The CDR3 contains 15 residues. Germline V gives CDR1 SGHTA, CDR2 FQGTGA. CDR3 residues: CASSFGILAAEKLFF. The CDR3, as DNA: TGTGCCAGCAGCTTCGGGATCTTGGCGGCTGAAAAACTGTTTTTT.

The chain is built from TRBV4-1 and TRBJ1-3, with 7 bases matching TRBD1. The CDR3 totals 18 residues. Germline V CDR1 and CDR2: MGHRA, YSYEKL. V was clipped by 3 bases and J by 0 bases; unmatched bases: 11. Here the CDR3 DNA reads TGCGCCAGCAGCCATAGATCTCGACAGGGAATCTCTGGAAACACCATATATTTT. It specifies CASSHRSRQGISGNTIYF.

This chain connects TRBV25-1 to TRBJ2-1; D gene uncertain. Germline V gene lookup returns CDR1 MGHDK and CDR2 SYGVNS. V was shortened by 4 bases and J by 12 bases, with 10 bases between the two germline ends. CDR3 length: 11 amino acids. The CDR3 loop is CASSGPTGQFF. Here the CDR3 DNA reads TGTGCCAGCAGTGGCCCCACTGGGCAGTTCTTC. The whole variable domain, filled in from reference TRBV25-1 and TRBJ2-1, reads EADIYQTPRYLVIGTGKKITLECSQTMGHDKMYWYQQDPGMELHLIHYSYGVNSTEKGDLSSESTVSRIRTEHFPLTLESARPSHTSQYLCASSGPTGQFFGPGTRLTVL.

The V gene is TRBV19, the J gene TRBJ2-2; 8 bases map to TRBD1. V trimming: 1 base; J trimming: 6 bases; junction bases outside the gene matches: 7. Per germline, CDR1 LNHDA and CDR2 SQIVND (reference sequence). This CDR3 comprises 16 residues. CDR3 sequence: CASSIAPWTGSGELFF. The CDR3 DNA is TGTGCCAGTAGTATAGCCCCTTGGACAGGGTCCGGGGAGCTGTTTTTT.